These 26 T cell receptor beta chains were all obtained from the same sample, sequenced in a study of Ad26.COV2.S vaccination and SARS-CoV-2 variants. Documented treatment: over 15 received Ad26.COV2.S at low or high dose, single or two shots; about 5 received placebo; per-sample allocation not given. Sampling was performed 63 days after the first vaccine or placebo injection. Sequenced by immunoSEQ multiplex PCR; TCRdb stores in-frame clones only, minus some. The table records 200,000 to 250,000 clones, 88% of them present only once. The sequencing used peripheral blood, collected in a trial of Ad26.COV2.S vaccine versus placebo. Source of these receptors: a person aged 18 to 59 who received the Ad26.COV2.S COVID-19 vaccine or a placebo.

V usage is TRBV7-2 and J usage is TRBJ2-1; TRBD2 matches at 11 bases. The length of the CDR3 is 15 residues. V lost 0 bases to trimming and J lost 11 bases; unmatched junction nucleotides: 6. CDR1 is SGHTA, CDR2 FQGNSA, per germline. CDR3 coding DNA: TGTGCCAGCAGCTTAGCTGGGACTAGCGGAGGTAAGCAGTTCTTC. Protein: CASSLAGTSGGKQFF.

The chain combines TRBV5-4 with TRBJ1-3; 7 bases match TRBD1. Germline lookup yields CDR1 SGHNT and CDR2 YYREEE (reference sequence). The V and J ends lost 3 bases and 2 bases, in that order; junction bases with no gene match: 5. The CDR3 covers 15 residues. The CDR3 DNA reads as TGTGCCAGCAGCTATGGACAGGCTACTGGAAACACCATATATTTT. Translating it yields CASSYGQATGNTIYF.

The chain employs TRBV7-2 and TRBJ2-6; D is perhaps TRBD2 (5 bases). The V gene's germline CDR1 is SGHTA and CDR2 FQGNSA. This CDR3 comprises 16 residues. With 1 base removed from V and 4 bases from J, the gap between germline ends came to 11 bases. The CDR3 sequence is CASSLGVRAGANVLTF. In DNA form, the CDR3 reads TGTGCCAGCAGCTTAGGCGTGAGGGCAGGGGCCAACGTCCTGACTTTC.

In this sample, this clone turned up once. This chain joins TRBV5-5 and TRBJ1-1, with D uncertain. The CDR3 is 13 residues long. Trimming removed 0 bases from V and 7 bases from J, with 10 bases in between. The V gene's germline CDR1 is SGHKS and CDR2 YYEKEE (reference sequence). CDR3 sequence reads: CASSLVGRDEAFF. The CDR3 DNA reads as TGTGCCAGCAGCTTGGTAGGCAGAGATGAAGCTTTCTTT. The full variable domain, its missing parts supplied by reference TRBV5-5 and TRBJ1-1, is DAGVTQSPTHLIKTRGQQVTLRCSPISGHKSVSWYQQVLGQGPQFIFQYYEKEERGRGNFPDRFSARQFPNYSSELNVNALLLGDSALYLCASSLVGRDEAFFGQGTRLTVV.

The chain employs TRBV30 and TRBJ2-5; D perhaps matches TRBD1 (5 bases). The CDR3 has 13 residues. Trimming removed 2 bases at V and 4 bases at J, with 11 bases between. Germline CDR1 and CDR2: GTSNPN and SVGIG (reference sequence). The CDR3 reads CAWSIWQGETQYF. The CDR3 nucleotides are TGTGCCTGGAGTATTTGGCAGGGAGAGACCCAGTACTTC.

This chain uses TRBV19 with TRBJ2-7, with D perhaps TRBD1 (6 bases). Between the trimmed V and J ends, which lost 3 bases and 5 bases, there was a span of 11 bases. The germline gives CDR1 LNHDA, CDR2 SQIVND (reference sequence). The CDR3 length is 13 residues. CDR3 loop: CASSMSGTNEQYF. CDR3 DNA: TGTGCCAGTAGTATGTCCGGGACAAACGAGCAGTACTTC.

The chain employs TRBV28 and TRBJ2-5; 12 bases fit TRBD2. Germline trimming cut 5 bases from V and 0 bases from J; bases unmatched to any gene: 10. The CDR3 has 18 residues. Germline V gene lookup returns CDR1 MDHEN and CDR2 SYDVKM. The CDR3: CASSARGLAGSYQETQYF. In DNA, the CDR3 is TGTGCCAGCAGTGCTCGTGGACTAGCGGGGAGTTACCAAGAGACCCAGTACTTC.

The chain is built from TRBV7-8 and TRBJ2-5, with TRBD1 matching over 8 bases. CDR1 and CDR2 from the germline V gene are SGHVS and FQNEAQ. V shed 2 bases and J 2 bases; nucleotides not matched to a gene: 4. The CDR3 has 15 amino acids. CDR3 coding DNA: TGTGCCAGCAGCTTACAGGGGGCGAGGCAAGAGACCCAGTACTTC. Amino acids: CASSLQGARQETQYF.

This chain joins TRBV5-1 and TRBJ2-1; tentatively, D is TRBD1 (5 bases). This CDR3 is 16 amino acids long. The V end was cut by 4 bases, the J end by 0 bases, with 14 bases between. CDR1 SGHRS and CDR2 YFSETQ come from the germline V gene. This CDR3 is CASSRTGYSSYNEQFF. CDR3 bases: TGCGCCAGCAGCCGTACAGGTTACAGCTCCTACAATGAGCAGTTCTTC.

The chain links TRBV28 to TRBJ2-3; 11 nucleotides align to TRBD2. The germline V gene has CDR1 MDHEN and CDR2 SYDVKM. The CDR3 runs to 15 residues. Trimming cost V 10 bases and J 2 bases; bases outside gene matches: 8. CDR3 nucleotide sequence: TGTGCCATCCTAGCGGGGGGAACGAACACAGATACGCAGTATTTT. Translation: CAILAGGTNTDTQYF. The full variable domain, in which reference TRBV28 and TRBJ2-3 provide the parts outside the CDR3, is DVKVTQSSRYLVKRTGEKVFLECVQDMDHENMFWYRQDPGLGLRLIYFSYDVKMKEKGDIPEGYSVSREKKERFSLILESASTNQTSMYLCAILAGGTNTDTQYFGPGTRLTVL.

As DNA, the CDR3 is TGTGCCAGCAGCCTCGGGACGTCAGGGTCACCCCTCCACTTT. It is translated as CASSLGTSGSPLHF. V and J are TRBV7-6 and TRBJ1-6, with D perhaps matching TRBD1 (5 bases). V shed 5 bases and J shed 10 bases, with 15 bases lying between them. The CDR3 totals 14 residues. Per germline, CDR1 SGHVS and CDR2 FNYEAQ.

This rearrangement joins TRBV6-2 or TRBV6-3 to TRBJ1-5; TRBD1 matches at 8 bases. The V and J ends lost 6 bases and 3 bases, in that order; junction bases with no gene match: 7. CDR3 length equals 15 residues. CDR1 MNHEY and CDR2 SVGEGT come from the germline V gene. CDR3: CASSRDRPSNQPQHF. CDR3 coding DNA: TGTGCCAGCAGCCGGGACAGGCCGTCCAATCAGCCCCAGCATTTT.

The chain employs TRBV9 and TRBJ1-1; 11 positions match TRBD1. The CDR3 has 14 amino acids. The V gene's germline CDR1 is SGDLS and CDR2 YYNGEE. V shed 4 bases, J shed 5 bases, and the junction held 4 bases outside the gene matches. CDR3 DNA sequence: TGTGCCAGCAGCAGGACAGGGGGCTGGACTGAAGCTTTCTTT. This gives the protein CASSRTGGWTEAFF.

The chain is built from TRBV5-1 and TRBJ2-3; 15 nucleotides align to TRBD2. Germline assignment: CDR1 SGHRS and CDR2 YFSETQ. Trimming removed 4 bases from V and 0 bases from J; junction bases left unmatched: 6. CDR3 size: 18 residues. CDR3 protein: CASSAGLAGGISTDTQYF. CDR3 coding DNA: TGCGCCAGCAGCGCCGGACTAGCGGGAGGGATTAGCACAGATACGCAGTATTTT.

J is TRBJ2-1 and V is TRBV7-2; 8 bases are a match to TRBD2. J was trimmed by 2 bases and V by 5 bases; bases with no gene match: 5. The CDR3 has 15 residues. The germline V gene encodes CDR1 SGHTA and CDR2 FQGNSA. CDR3 DNA sequence: TGTGCCAGCAGCCCCGGACTAGCTGCCTACAATGAGCAGTTCTTC. Amino acids: CASSPGLAAYNEQFF.

The genes are TRBV28 and TRBJ1-4; D unresolved. The V end lost 4 bases, the J end lost 5 bases, and 8 bases lay between the germline ends. The CDR3 is made up of 13 amino acids. Germline-derived CDR1 and CDR2 are MDHEN and SYDVKM. The CDR3, as DNA: TGTGCCAGCAGTTACGGGATGAATGAAAAACTGTTTTTT. It is translated as CASSYGMNEKLFF.

This chain links TRBV12-3 or TRBV12-4 with TRBJ2-1, with 7 bases matching TRBD1. The trim removed 10 bases at V and 14 bases at J, leaving 11 bases unmatched. The CDR3 length is 11 residues. CDR3 sequence: CATHRGHQKFF. CDR3 in DNA: TGTGCCACCCACAGGGGCCATCAGAAGTTCTTC.

V usage is TRBV4-1 and J usage is TRBJ2-3, with 8 bases identical to TRBD2. Germline V gives CDR1 MGHRA, CDR2 YSYEKL. Trimming took 5 bases from V and 4 from J; bases not matched to a gene: 8. The CDR3 is made up of 15 amino acids. The CDR3 DNA reads TGCGCCAGCAGCGATGGGACTAGGCAGGCAGATACGCAGTATTTT. Translating it yields CASSDGTRQADTQYF.

The gene calls are TRBV18 and TRBJ2-6; D is uncertain. Trimming left V 4 bases short and J 0 bases short, with 10 bases between. The CDR3 covers 16 residues. Germline V gene data show CDR1 as KGHSH and CDR2 as LQKENI. In DNA, the CDR3 is TGTGCCAGCTCACGGCAGGCGCACTCTGGGGCCAACGTCCTGACTTTC. Protein sequence: CASSRQAHSGANVLTF.

The V call is TRBV19, the J call TRBJ1-1; D unclear. Germline V gene data show CDR1 as LNHDA and CDR2 as SQIVND (reference sequence). The V gene lost 3 bases and the J gene lost 2 bases, with 7 bases spanning the gap. CDR3 length: 13 amino acids. In DNA, the CDR3 is TGTGCCAGTAGTATTATTACTAACACTGAAGCTTTCTTT. Protein product: CASSIITNTEAFF.

The chain has TRBV18 and TRBJ1-1, with D unclear. The CDR3 consists of 13 residues. The V gene lost 2 bases and the J gene lost 7 bases, with 11 bases spanning the gap. Germline V gene sequence: CDR1 KGHSH, CDR2 LQKENI. CDR3 nucleotides: TGTGCCAGCTCACCAGGGCTTTCAGTTGAAGCTTTCTTT. This gives the protein CASSPGLSVEAFF.

This clone was seen only once. This sequence joins TRBV5-1 and TRBJ2-5, with 7 bases identical to TRBD2. CDR3 length: 16 residues. V was pared by 0 bases and J by 2 bases, with 7 bases of the junction left unmatched. Germline values: CDR1 SGHRS, CDR2 YFSETQ. CDR3 coding DNA: TGCGCCAGCAGCTTGGGCAATAGCGGGCCACAAGAGACCCAGTACTTC. Residues: CASSLGNSGPQETQYF.

The chain uses TRBV6-7 and TRBJ1-3, with D possibly being TRBD1 (5 bases). TRBV6-7 is an ORF for which the function is uncertain. Trimming shortened V by 0 bases and J by 5 bases, and 11 bases separated the two germline ends. The CDR3 spans 15 residues. The CDR3 sequence is CASSYSTGERNTIYF. The CDR3 nucleotides read TGTGCCAGCAGTTACTCGACGGGGGAGCGAAACACCATATATTTT.

This clone has a single count. This sequence joins TRBV20-1 and TRBJ2-1; D call uncertain. This CDR3 has 10 amino acids. Between the trimmed V and J ends, which lost 2 bases and 6 bases, there was a span of 2 bases. Germline CDR1 and CDR2: DFQATT and SNEGSKA (reference sequence). The chain's CDR3 is CSARFNEQFF. For the CDR3, the DNA is TGCAGTGCTAGATTCAATGAGCAGTTCTTC.

The rearrangement links TRBV15 to TRBJ1-5; 7 bases are shared with TRBD1. From germline, CDR1 is LNHNV and CDR2 YYDKDF (reference sequence). V dropped 3 bases and J dropped 7; count of bases not matched to a gene: 15. The CDR3 has 17 amino acids. CDR3 in DNA: TGTGCCACCAGCAGCCTCGGGGCGGGACAGAGTAACCAGCCCCAGCATTTT. Translation gives CATSSLGAGQSNQPQHF.

This chain uses TRBV6-5 with TRBJ1-5; no definite D call. V lost 6 bases and J lost 3, with 9 bases in between. The CDR3 totals 13 residues. Germline CDR1 and CDR2: MNHEY and SVGAGI. CDR3 loop: CASSPDDNQPQHF. The CDR3 region has the DNA TGTGCCAGCAGCCCGGACGACAATCAGCCCCAGCATTTT.